The 18 T cell receptor beta chains reported below all come from one sample, sequenced in a study of T cells after yellow fever vaccination. TCRdb reprocessed the 5' RACE reads via MiXCR and lists one record per CDR3 protein. The sample has hundreds of thousands of distinct CDR3 sequences, roughly 8.3% seen once; the top ten hold roughly 15%. The sequencing here drew on PBMCs, taken 45 days after the first yellow fever vaccination. The receptors originated from a man between 18 and 35 years old who received the YFV17D yellow fever vaccine.

This clonotype was seen at least ten times. The genes are TRBV20-1 and TRBJ1-1; D gene ambiguous. The length of the CDR3 is 11 residues. The V gene's germline CDR1 is DFQATT and CDR2 SNEGSKA (reference sequence). Trimming pared 5 bases from V and 0 bases from J, leaving 4 bases between. CDR3 nucleotides: TGCAGTGCTTCGGTGAACACTGAAGCTTTCTTT. This sequence encodes CSASVNTEAFF.

This clonotype has at least ten counts. The J gene is TRBJ2-2, the V gene TRBV15; 10 bases map to TRBD2. The CDR3 contains 14 residues. J gave up 1 base and V 9 bases, and 2 bases lay outside the gene matches. Per the germline V gene, CDR1 is LNHNV and CDR2 is YYDKDF (reference sequence). CDR3 sequence: CATRLAGNTGELFF. Here the CDR3 DNA reads TGTGCCACAAGACTAGCGGGGAACACCGGGGAGCTGTTTTTT.

In this sample, this clonotype turned up many times. This chain connects TRBV27 to TRBJ1-5, with D maybe TRBD1 (6 bases). Germline CDR1 reads MNHEY; CDR2 reads SMNVEV (reference sequence). The V end lost 9 bases, the J end lost 4 bases, and 16 bases lay between the germline ends. CDR3 length equals 14 residues. The CDR3 DNA follows: TGTGCCAGTAGGACAGAGCTGGGGAATCAGCCCCAGCATTTT. It codes for CASRTELGNQPQHF.

This clonotype was observed a few times. The chain uses TRBV12-3 or TRBV12-4 and TRBJ2-1, with 7 bases aligning to TRBD1. V lost 8 bases and J lost 9; bases outside the gene matches: 7. The CDR3 sequence is 12 residues long. CDR3 in amino acids: CASHRDSGEQFF. DNA for the CDR3: TGTGCCAGCCACCGGGACAGTGGTGAGCAGTTCTTC.

The V gene is TRBV10-3, the J gene TRBJ1-6; D may be TRBD1 (6 bases). There are 13 residues in the CDR3. Trimming shortened V by 6 bases and J by 7 bases, and 10 bases separated the two germline ends. CDR1 and CDR2 from the germline V gene are ENHRY and SYGVKD. The CDR3 sequence is CAIRGDINSPLHF. In nucleotides, the CDR3 is TGTGCCATCAGGGGGGACATCAATTCACCCCTCCACTTT.

The chain recombines TRBV12-3 or TRBV12-4 with TRBJ1-4, with D uncertain. The length of the CDR3 is 15 residues. The V end was cut by 6 bases, the J end by 0 bases, with 11 bases between. The DNA for the CDR3 is TGTGCCAGCAGGAGGACGGTTGCAACTAATGAAAAACTGTTTTTT. It translates to CASRRTVATNEKLFF.

This chain uses TRBV7-6 with TRBJ2-3, with D unclear. The CDR3 consists of 15 residues. V dropped 0 bases and J dropped 6 bases, with 13 bases sitting between them. From germline, CDR1 is SGHVS and CDR2 FNYEAQ. CDR3: CASSLAGSVADTQYF. The CDR3, as DNA: TGTGCCAGCAGCTTAGCCGGGTCAGTGGCGGATACGCAGTATTTT.

This clonotype was found a few times. The rearrangement joins TRBV29-1 to TRBJ2-2, with no clear D. Trimming cost V 3 bases and J 6 bases, with 2 bases left between them. The CDR3 is made up of 10 amino acids. In germline, CDR1 is SQVTM, CDR2 ANQGSEA. The chain's CDR3 is CSVEAGELFF. DNA of the CDR3: TGCAGCGTTGAGGCCGGGGAGCTGTTTTTT.

A few counts support this clonotype. The rearrangement links TRBV27 to TRBJ1-2; possibly TRBD1 for D (5 bases). This CDR3 contains 14 residues. V gave up 8 bases and J gave up 2 bases, with 15 bases separating them. Germline V gives CDR1 MNHEY, CDR2 SMNVEV (reference sequence). This CDR3 reads CASYGVGPNYGYTF. CDR3 nucleotide sequence: TGTGCCAGCTATGGGGTGGGGCCGAACTATGGCTACACCTTC.

This clonotype was detected only a few times. V and J are TRBV4-3 and TRBJ2-5; 10 nucleotides match TRBD2. V lost 3 bases to trimming and J lost 0 bases; unmatched junction nucleotides: 10. Per germline, CDR1 LGHNA and CDR2 YSLEER. CDR3 size: 18 residues. CDR3 nucleotides: TGCGCCAGCAGCCAGCTAGCGGGGACTAGCGCGAACCAAGAGACCCAGTACTTC. It specifies CASSQLAGTSANQETQYF.

This clonotype was detected ten times or more. The chain's CDR3 is CSARQETQYF. For the CDR3, the DNA is TGCAGTGCTAGACAAGAGACCCAGTACTTC. The chain has TRBV20-1 and TRBJ2-5; D is undetermined. The CDR3 totals 10 residues. From germline, CDR1 is DFQATT and CDR2 SNEGSKA (reference sequence). With 2 bases removed from V and 2 bases from J, the gap between germline ends came to 0 bases.

This clonotype was counted only a few times. This sequence joins TRBV27 and TRBJ1-6, with D perhaps matching TRBD1 (5 bases). Deletions cut 3 bases from V and 14 bases from J, with 14 bases between. The CDR3 is 13 residues long. The germline CDR1 and CDR2 sequences are MNHEY and SMNVEV (reference sequence). As DNA, the CDR3 is TGTGCCAGCAGTTTTTGGGACCCGATCGCCCTCCACTTT. It specifies CASSFWDPIALHF.

The chain recombines TRBV6-1 with TRBJ2-3, with 8 nucleotides matching TRBD1. Trimming at V came to 5 bases and at J to 2 bases, leaving 6 bases not matched to a gene. Looked up from germline, CDR1 is MNHNS and CDR2 is SASEGT. There are 15 residues in the CDR3. The CDR3 spells CASSKGQAPTDTQYF. CDR3 nucleotide sequence: TGTGCCAGCAGTAAGGGACAGGCCCCCACAGATACGCAGTATTTT.

This clonotype was seen more than once but under ten times. The genes are TRBV3-1 and TRBJ1-1; the match to TRBD1 covers 8 bases. This CDR3 is 14 amino acids long. V lost 5 bases to trimming and J lost 5 bases; unmatched junction nucleotides: 7. Per germline, CDR1 LGHDT and CDR2 YNNKEL (reference sequence). CDR3 coding DNA: TGTGCCAGCAGCTCAGGGGGCGCGAATACTGAAGCTTTCTTT. This encodes CASSSGGANTEAFF.

This chain connects TRBV7-2 to TRBJ2-7; 8 nucleotides match TRBD1. Per germline, CDR1 SGHTA and CDR2 FQGNSA. The CDR3 spans 15 residues. V lost 1 base and J lost 4; bases outside the gene matches: 6. This CDR3 is CASSLGFRGPYEQYF. The CDR3 DNA follows: TGTGCCAGCAGCTTAGGTTTCAGGGGGCCTTACGAGCAGTACTTC.

The table lists this clonotype with a few counts. The chain carries TRBV20-1 and TRBJ2-1, with 8 bases aligning to TRBD2. The junction had 9 bases not matched to a gene; V was cut back by 8 bases and J by 6 bases. The CDR3 contains 13 residues. Germline values: CDR1 DFQATT, CDR2 SNEGSKA (reference sequence). CDR3 amino acids: CSTFSGVGNEQFF. The CDR3 DNA reads as TGCAGTACCTTTAGCGGGGTAGGCAATGAGCAGTTCTTC.

The V and J genes are TRBV6-5 and TRBJ1-5; a possible D gene is TRBD1 (6 bases). The V gene's germline CDR1 is MNHEY and CDR2 SVGAGI. The CDR3 loop spans 16 amino acids. Trimming removed 2 bases at V and 11 bases at J, with 22 bases between. For the CDR3, the DNA is TGTGCCAGCAGTTACCCTTCCGGGGGGGCGATTGTAGCCCAGCATTTT. Translated, it gives CASSYPSGGAIVAQHF.

This clonotype has ten or more counts. The gene calls are TRBV7-2 and TRBJ1-1; 9 positions agree with TRBD1. CDR3 size: 16 residues. Germline CDR1 SGHTA, CDR2 FQGNSA. V was pared by 5 bases and J by 0 bases, with 7 bases of the junction left unmatched. The DNA for the CDR3 is TGTGCCAGCAGCCCGCGGACAGGGGACCTGAACACTGAAGCTTTCTTT. Encoded protein: CASSPRTGDLNTEAFF.